This T cell receptor (beta chain) was recorded in a study of T cell responses to AZD1222 COVID-19 vaccine. TCRdb's copy holds only in-frame clones and misses some; the assay was immunoSEQ multiplex PCR. The sample records over 70,000 clones, roughly 88% being singletons. Study-level points and caveats: Receipt of two AZD1222 doses was followed by a rise in Spike-specific TCR breadth and depth. Most donors were white British, females outnumbered males, and clonal diversity was possibly underestimated. Spike-wide vaccine-associated CD4 TCRs dominated at 160-218 and 743-854.

CDR1 and CDR2 (germline): SEHNR, FQNEAQ (reference sequence). V lost 1 base and J lost 4, with 11 bases in between. The CDR3 runs to 15 residues. Remarks on this clone: Its cognate antigen is unknown.

This receptor was obtained from an adult in good health. V usage is TRBV7-9 and J usage is TRBJ1-5; the D gene is possibly TRBD1 (6 bases). The input for sequencing was peripheral blood, taken on day 0 of AZD1222 vaccination. The CDR3 loop reads CASSLGGQKNQPQHF. The DNA for the CDR3 is TGTGCCAGCAGCTTAGGTGGACAGAAAAATCAGCCCCAGCATTTT.